This T cell receptor (beta chain) was documented in a study of human T cells and chemical hapten exposure. Each cDNA molecule in the library carried unique molecular identifiers. In TCRdb, the RACE reads were re-called with MiXCR into one record per CDR3 protein. This sample has under 200,000 distinct CDR3 sequences, with under 35% found just once. This sample's time point: pre-sensitization, week 0. Stated treatment: therapeutic diphenylcyclopropenone sensitization with weekly scalp DPC. Unmatched junction bases numbered 5, after V lost 4 bases and J lost 5 bases. CDR1 and CDR2 (germline): ENHRY, SYGVKD. The CDR3 has 13 residues.

J is TRBJ2-7 and V is TRBV10-3; 7 nucleotides align to TRBD1. This TCR was recovered from a woman in her 30s with alopecia areata. Some clones in this sample may be carry-over from other donors' samples. The starting material was whole blood, obtained in connection with sensitization to the hapten diphenylcyclopropenone (DPC). The CDR3 DNA reads as TGTGCCATCAGTGGACAGGGTTTCGACGAGCAGTACTTC. Its translation is CAISGQGFDEQYF.